What follows is one T cell receptor (beta chain) and its context. Its antigen remains unidentified. This record belongs to a study of cytomegalovirus exposure and HLA in healthy donors. General study results and limits: Analysis was performed later, and it showed HLA-associated TCR beta chains to be more clonally expanded than equally common others.

PCR used 60 Vbeta primers and 13 Jbeta primers. Generated by immunoSEQ multiplex PCR, the TCRdb table keeps only in-frame clones and is missing some. The repertoire holds over 85,000 clones, with 76% as singletons. The ends were cut back, 3 bases at V and 4 bases at J, with 4 bases in the middle. Germline lookup yields CDR1 MDHEN and CDR2 SYDVKM. The CDR3 runs 12 residues. V is TRBV28 and J is TRBJ2-1; no reliable D call. The clonotype originates from a young man in good health and CMV-seropositive. Sample: PBMCs. The CDR3 coding sequence is TGTGCCAGCAGTTTCTTATACAATGAGCAGTTCTTC. Its protein is CASSFLYNEQFF. The full variable domain, completed using reference TRBV28 and TRBJ2-1, is DVKVTQSSRYLVKRTGEKVFLECVQDMDHENMFWYRQDPGLGLRLIYFSYDVKMKEKGDIPEGYSVSREKKERFSLILESASTNQTSMYLCASSFLYNEQFFGPGTRLTVL.